What follows describes a single T cell receptor (beta chain). The data are from a study of T cells after yellow fever vaccination. TCRdb re-called the 5' RACE reads with MiXCR, one entry per CDR3 protein. The table includes 350,000 to 550,000 distinct CDR3 sequences, 18% detected once. This specimen consisted of PBMCs, obtained before the yellow fever booster vaccination. The TCR originated in a man aged 18 to 29 who received the YFV17D yellow fever vaccine.

In DNA form, the CDR3 reads TGTGCCAGTAGTCCCACAGCGACAACTAATGAAAAACTGTTTTTT. Its translation: CASSPTATTNEKLFF. The chain combines TRBV19 with TRBJ1-4; no clear D gene. Germline V gene data show CDR1 as LNHDA and CDR2 as SQIVND (reference sequence). Trimming removed 5 bases at V and 0 bases at J, with 10 bases between. The CDR3 extends over 15 amino acids.